These T cell receptor beta chains were read from a single sample in a study of T-cell memory formation after mild COVID-19. TCRdb itself ran the 5' RACE reads through MiXCR, one entry per CDR3 protein. The sample lists about 110,000 distinct CDR3 sequences; 9.5% to 15% were seen once. The sequenced sample was PBMCs or a T cell subset sorted from them (not recorded which). Source of these receptors: an adult woman who had mild COVID-19 (a few samples of this study predate the infection). Cell type and time point are not known. CDR3s include the opening cysteine and the closing phenylalanine or tryptophan. D genes are given only for firm matches. Rows may omit the clone size; those that give it use once, few, many or a size class.

J: TRBJ2-1
D: TRBD2
size: few
V: TRBV5-4
DNA: TGTGCCAGCAGCTTGGCGCAAGCGGGAGTCCGGGGGGATGAGCAGTTCTTC
CDR3: CASSLAQAGVRGDEQFF

J: TRBJ1-1
D: TRBD1
size: few
V: TRBV29-1
DNA: TGCAGCGTTCAGGACAGGGGACGAACTGAAGCTTTCTTT
CDR3: CSVQDRGRTEAFF

J: TRBJ2-7
D: TRBD1
size: few
V: TRBV7-9
DNA: TGTGCCAGCAGCTGGACAGGGAACGAGCAGTACTTC
CDR3: CASSWTGNEQYF

J: TRBJ2-1
D: -
size: few
V: TRBV10-3
DNA: TGTGCCACCCTCTCAAGCGGGAATGAGCAGTTCTTC
CDR3: CATLSSGNEQFF

J: TRBJ2-3
D: TRBD2
size: -
V: TRBV12-5
DNA: TGTGCTAGTGCCCGCCCCCTGACTAGCGGACGCACAGATACGCAGTATTTT
CDR3: CASARPLTSGRTDTQYF

J: TRBJ2-2
D: -
size: -
V: TRBV7-3
DNA: TGTGCCAGCAGCGACAACAAGGGACATTTGAACACCGGGGAGCTGTTTTTT
CDR3: CASSDNKGHLNTGELFF

J: TRBJ1-1
D: -
size: few
V: TRBV4-3
DNA: TGCGCCAGCAGCCAAGATTATACAGGGCCGAACACTGAAGCTTTCTTT
CDR3: CASSQDYTGPNTEAFF

J: TRBJ2-5
D: TRBD1
size: few
V: TRBV15
DNA: TGTGCCACCAGCAGGGACAGGGTTTGGGAGACCCAGTACTTC
CDR3: CATSRDRVWETQYF

J: TRBJ2-7
D: -
size: -
V: TRBV29-1
DNA: TGCAGCGTTGAAAAGGACAAGCCCTACGAGCAGTACTTC
CDR3: CSVEKDKPYEQYF

J: TRBJ1-5
D: TRBD1
size: -
V: TRBV9
DNA: TGTGCCAGCAGCGCCGGGACAGGGTTCAATCAGCCCCAGCATTTT
CDR3: CASSAGTGFNQPQHF

J: TRBJ2-1
D: TRBD2
size: many
V: TRBV7-2
DNA: TGTGCCAGCAGCGACCGGACTAGCGGCCATGAGCAGTTCTTC
CDR3: CASSDRTSGHEQFF

J: TRBJ2-5
D: -
size: many
V: TRBV6-6
DNA: TGTGCCAGCAGTTCCACAGGATCGGAGGGAGAGACCCAGTACTTC
CDR3: CASSSTGSEGETQYF

J: TRBJ1-2
D: -
size: -
V: TRBV6-2/TRBV6-3
DNA: TGTGCCAGCAACGGACCGAACTATGGCTACACCTTC
CDR3: CASNGPNYGYTF

J: TRBJ1-5
D: -
size: -
V: TRBV20-1
DNA: TGCAGTGCTAGAGAGGCGACCTCCGGGCGCAATCAGCCCCAGCATTTT
CDR3: CSAREATSGRNQPQHF

J: TRBJ2-3
D: TRBD2
size: few
V: TRBV29-1
DNA: TGCAGCGGAAACGGGGGGGCGATTAGCACAGATACGCAGTATTTT
CDR3: CSGNGGAISTDTQYF

J: TRBJ2-7
D: -
size: few
V: TRBV19
DNA: TGTGCCAGTAGTATGGGCAGTTTCCACGAGCAGTACTTC
CDR3: CASSMGSFHEQYF

J: TRBJ2-3
D: -
size: few
V: TRBV10-3
DNA: TGTGCCATCAGTGAATATGACCAAGCAGATACGCAGTATTTT
CDR3: CAISEYDQADTQYF

J: TRBJ1-1
D: -
size: few
V: TRBV20-1
DNA: TGCAGTGCTAGTCTAGGGGGTCCCATCGCTTTCTTT
CDR3: CSASLGGPIAFF

J: TRBJ2-5
D: -
size: many
V: TRBV7-7
DNA: TGTGCTAGCAGCTTCTTCGGAGAAGAGACCCAGTACTTC
CDR3: CASSFFGEETQYF

J: TRBJ2-7
D: -
size: few
V: TRBV7-9
DNA: TGTGCCAGCTCGGACACCACTTCCTACGAGCAGTACTTC
CDR3: CASSDTTSYEQYF

J: TRBJ1-1
D: -
size: few
V: TRBV12-3/TRBV12-4
DNA: TGTGCCAGCAGTCTCGATAACACTGAAGCTTTCTTT
CDR3: CASSLDNTEAFF

J: TRBJ2-7
D: TRBD1
size: few
V: TRBV20-1
DNA: TGCAGTGCTAGGGTGGGGACAGTTGGGTCCTACGAGCAGTACTTC
CDR3: CSARVGTVGSYEQYF

J: TRBJ2-5
D: -
size: many
V: TRBV27
DNA: TGTGCCAGCAGTTTATACGGCCAGGCCCAAGAGACCCAGTACTTC
CDR3: CASSLYGQAQETQYF

J: TRBJ2-1
D: -
size: few
V: TRBV10-3
DNA: TGTGCCATCAGTGATACTGGCACCTACAATGAGCAGTTCTTC
CDR3: CAISDTGTYNEQFF

J: TRBJ1-5
D: -
size: -
V: TRBV18
DNA: TGTGCCAGCTCACAGGACAGATATAGCAATCAGCCCCAGCATTTT
CDR3: CASSQDRYSNQPQHF

J: TRBJ2-1
D: TRBD1
size: few
V: TRBV3-1
DNA: TGTGCCAGCAGCTGGACAGGGATACTAAATGAGCAGTTCTTC
CDR3: CASSWTGILNEQFF

J: TRBJ1-4
D: TRBD1
size: -
V: TRBV9
DNA: TGTGCCAGCAGCGGGTACGGGACAGGGGATGAAAAACTGTTTTTT
CDR3: CASSGYGTGDEKLFF

J: TRBJ2-5
D: -
size: -
V: TRBV15
DNA: TGTGCCACCAGCAGAGATCGGTCGGGCAGGGGAATTGTCCGAGAGACCCAGTACTTC
CDR3: CATSRDRSGRGIVRETQYF

J: TRBJ2-1
D: TRBD2
size: few
V: TRBV4-3
DNA: TGCGCCAGCAGCCAAGATCGCCTAGCGGGGACCCTCAATGAGCAGTTCTTC
CDR3: CASSQDRLAGTLNEQFF

J: TRBJ2-7
D: -
size: few
V: TRBV9
DNA: TGTGCCAGCTCCGTGGGGGGCGCGCCCTACGAGCAGTACTTC
CDR3: CASSVGGAPYEQYF